This T cell receptor beta chain was identified in a study of shared clonotypes between healthy human individuals. Whole-study context: Each donor contributed plates that comprised three CD4 naive, three CD4 memory, two CD8 naive and one CD8 memory.

The investigators split CD4+ cells into a CD45RA+ naive subset and a CD45RA-negative memory subset. Regarding this clone: Its antigen is as yet unknown.

Trimming at V came to 1 base and at J to 8 bases, leaving 6 bases not matched to a gene. This CDR3 spans 15 amino acids. Per germline, CDR1 SGHRS and CDR2 YFSETQ. Regarding the study as a whole: The sole specimen, blood, was sampled, and tissue repertoires likely differ.

The authors loaded about 200 ng DNA, approximately 30,000 T cell genomes, into sorted-subset replicate PCRs. Using immunoSEQ multiplex PCR, the repertoire was profiled, and TCRdb retains in-frame clones only, with some absent. The sample contains around 2.5 million clones, 93% of which appear only once. The receptor was isolated from a man aged 18 to 29 in good health. Some clones in this sample may be carry-over from other donors' samples. Material for sequencing was naive CD4+ T cells from PBMCs. Subset: CD45RA+ positively selected. The V and J genes are TRBV5-1 and TRBJ1-4, with 9 bases aligning to TRBD1. The CDR3: CASSLSSGTGEKLFF. The CDR3 DNA is TGCGCCAGCAGCTTGTCCTCTGGGACAGGGGAAAAACTGTTTTTT.